Each of the 30 T cell receptor beta chains below was sequenced from the same sample in a study of blood T cell repertoires in COVID-19. Libraries were prepared by immunoSEQ multiplex PCR; TCRdb keeps only in-frame clonotypes and omits some of them. The sample carries about 100,000 clones, around 85% recorded once. The sequencing sample was made of peripheral blood. The receptor set was obtained from a woman in her 70s with active or convalescent COVID-19.

This clone was found once. The chain joins TRBV2 to TRBJ1-1; D call uncertain. Per the germline V gene, CDR1 is SNHLY and CDR2 is FYNNEI. This CDR3 spans 14 amino acids. V was shortened by 3 bases and J by 0 bases, with 8 bases between the two germline ends. In DNA form, the CDR3 reads TGTGCCAGCAGTGATGAGTCGGTGAACACTGAAGCTTTCTTT. Translated: CASSDESVNTEAFF.

This clone showed up just a few times. This chain joins TRBV19 and TRBJ1-1; 7 bases match TRBD1. The germline V gene has CDR1 LNHDA and CDR2 SQIVND (reference sequence). The CDR3 is 16 residues long. V was pared by 3 bases and J by 4 bases, with 11 bases of the junction left unmatched. CDR3 region: CASSISRGGAGTEAFF. The CDR3 bases are TGTGCCAGTAGTATCAGTAGAGGGGGCGCGGGCACTGAAGCTTTCTTT.

The rearrangement joins TRBV6-5 to TRBJ2-3, with D hard to call. Between the trimmed V and J ends, which lost 6 bases and 0 bases, there was a span of 10 bases. This CDR3 comprises 14 residues. In germline, CDR1 is MNHEY, CDR2 SVGAGI. In nucleotides, the CDR3 is TGTGCCAGCAGCCAGCGACCTAGCACAGATACGCAGTATTTT. It specifies CASSQRPSTDTQYF.

The chain carries TRBV2 and TRBJ2-3; the match to TRBD2 covers 9 bases. Losses at the gene ends were 8 bases for V and 0 bases for J; bases not matched to a gene: 3. CDR1 and CDR2 from the germline V gene are SNHLY and FYNNEI. The CDR3 extends over 14 amino acids. For the CDR3, the DNA is TGTGCCAGCCAGCGGGGGGCCAGCACAGATACGCAGTATTTT. Translating gives CASQRGASTDTQYF.

V gene TRBV6-5 combines with J gene TRBJ2-1, with D perhaps TRBD1 (8 bases). The CDR3 has 15 residues. Germline values: CDR1 MNHEY, CDR2 SVGAGI. V was clipped by 5 bases and J by 0 bases, with 11 bases between them. The CDR3 DNA sequence: TGTGCCAGCAGTACAGGGGGGGTCTCCTACAATGAGCAGTTCTTC. Amino acids: CASSTGGVSYNEQFF.

Turning to this clone: At one boundary the junction diverges from the germline segment, which might be a read error. The chain carries TRBV6-6 and TRBJ2-3; 7 bases map to TRBD1. CDR1 is MNHNY and CDR2 is SVGAGI in the germline V gene (reference sequence). CDR3 length: 15 amino acids. The DNA for the CDR3 is TGTGCCAGCAGTAACTCGGTATCCAGGGGGAATACGCAGTATTTT. Protein sequence: CASSNSVSRGNTQYF.

This clone was recorded once. This sequence joins TRBV10-3 and TRBJ2-7; TRBD2 might be the D (5 bases). CDR3 length: 14 amino acids. Trimming took 7 bases from V and 5 from J, leaving 18 bases between them. Germline CDR1 and CDR2: ENHRY and SYGVKD. CDR3 protein: CAITQTGYEDEQYF. CDR3 coding DNA: TGTGCCATCACACAGACGGGGTATGAAGACGAGCAGTACTTC.

The V call is TRBV6-5, the J call TRBJ2-1, with D tentatively TRBD2 (6 bases). CDR3 size: 13 residues. V was clipped by 5 bases and J by 10 bases, with 15 bases between them. From germline, CDR1 is MNHEY and CDR2 SVGAGI. The CDR3 loop reads CASSPPAGLEQFF. CDR3 sequence (DNA): TGTGCCAGCAGTCCACCGGCGGGATTGGAGCAGTTCTTC.

This chain uses TRBV18 with TRBJ1-2; D unresolved. The CDR3 runs 13 residues. Trimming stripped 3 bases from V and 7 bases from J, with 12 bases between. Germline CDR1 KGHSH, CDR2 LQKENI. Here the CDR3 reads CASSPEISVGYTF. Written as DNA, the CDR3 is TGTGCCAGCTCACCGGAGATCAGCGTTGGCTACACCTTC. Filled out from reference TRBV18 and TRBJ1-2, the complete variable domain reads NAGVMQNPRHLVRRRGQEARLRCSPMKGHSHVYWYRQLPEEGLKFMVYLQKENIIDESGMPKERFSAEFPKEGPSILRIQQVVRGDSAAYFCASSPEISVGYTFGSGTRLTVV.

V usage is TRBV3-1 (or the pseudogene TRBV3-2) and J usage is TRBJ1-1, with 7 bases fitting TRBD1. V dropped 4 bases and J dropped 1; count of bases not matched to a gene: 3. Per the germline V gene, CDR1 is LGHDT and CDR2 is YNNKEL (reference sequence). This CDR3 is built from 14 residues. The CDR3 region is CASSPTGTNTEAFF. As DNA, the CDR3 is TGTGCCAGCAGCCCGACAGGGACGAACACTGAAGCTTTCTTT.

This chain joins TRBV27 and TRBJ1-5; a weak D match, TRBD1 (5 bases). V was cut by 5 bases and J by 4 bases, with 12 bases left in between. The CDR3 runs 14 residues. Germline assignment: CDR1 MNHEY and CDR2 SMNVEV (reference sequence). CDR3 loop: CASSTGLSNQPQHF. In DNA, the CDR3 is TGTGCCAGCAGTACGGGACTTTCTAATCAGCCCCAGCATTTT.

The rearrangement links TRBV7-9 to TRBJ1-1; unclear D gene. The V gene lost 1 base and the J gene lost 1 base, with 7 bases spanning the gap. Germline CDR1 and CDR2: SEHNR and FQNEAQ (reference sequence). This CDR3 spans 14 amino acids. This CDR3 reads CASSLGDSNTEAFF. Written as DNA, the CDR3 is TGTGCCAGCAGCTTAGGAGATTCGAACACTGAAGCTTTCTTT.

The table lists this clone with a few counts. CDR3 region: CASSQDRAGGITDTQYF. The CDR3 coding sequence is TGCGCCAGCAGCCAAGATCGCGCGGGGGGGATCACAGATACGCAGTATTTT. The chain combines TRBV4-3 with TRBJ2-3; TRBD2 aligns across 9 bases. The V gene's germline CDR1 is LGHNA and CDR2 YSLEER. The CDR3 is 17 amino acids. With V trimmed by 0 bases and J by 2 bases, 6 bases remained unmatched.

This clone has a single count. V usage is TRBV30 and J usage is TRBJ1-2; weak D call: TRBD1 (5 bases). CDR3 length: 11 amino acids. V lost 5 bases and J 8 bases, leaving 12 bases between the germline ends. CDR1 GTSNPN and CDR2 SVGIG come from the germline V gene (reference sequence). The CDR3 DNA reads as TGTGCCTGGGGACCAGGGAAAGGCTACACCTTC. Translation gives CAWGPGKGYTF.

The chain is built from TRBV4-3 and TRBJ2-1; D remains unclear. The CDR3 has 14 amino acids. The ends were cut back, 0 bases at V and 9 bases at J, with 12 bases in the middle. Germline CDR1 LGHNA, CDR2 YSLEER. CDR3 in DNA: TGCGCCAGCAGCCAAGAGGCCATTACGGGTGAGCAGTTCTTC. It codes for CASSQEAITGEQFF.

The rearrangement uses TRBV7-2 and TRBJ2-7, with 9 bases fitting TRBD2. Germline V gene lookup returns CDR1 SGHTA and CDR2 FQGNSA. Unmatched junction bases numbered 6, after V lost 4 bases and J lost 2 bases. The CDR3 has 15 residues. Here the CDR3 reads CASSSRASGTYEQYF. Written as DNA, the CDR3 is TGTGCCAGCAGCTCCAGGGCTAGCGGGACCTACGAGCAGTACTTC.

The V and J genes are TRBV14 and TRBJ2-1; 9 bases match TRBD2. The germline CDR1 and CDR2 sequences are SGHDN and FVKESK. The CDR3 is 20 amino acids. Germline trimming cut 2 bases from V and 1 base from J; bases unmatched to any gene: 15. CDR3 sequence: CASSQLRGSGGEASYNEQFF. The CDR3 DNA reads as TGTGCCAGCAGCCAACTGCGCGGTAGCGGGGGTGAAGCATCCTACAATGAGCAGTTCTTC.

The chain combines TRBV7-9 with TRBJ2-1, with 8 nucleotides matching TRBD2. The CDR3 is made up of 15 amino acids. Germline values: CDR1 SEHNR, CDR2 FQNEAQ (reference sequence). After removal of 5 bases from V and 0 bases from J, the junction contained 3 bases not matched to a gene. Here the CDR3 reads CASSTGTSSYNEQFF. The CDR3 nucleotides are TGTGCCAGCAGCACCGGGACTAGCTCCTACAATGAGCAGTTCTTC. Filled out from reference TRBV7-9 and TRBJ2-1, the complete variable domain reads DTGVSQNPRHKITKRGQNVTFRCDPISEHNRLYWYRQTLGQGPEFLTYFQNEAQLEKSRLLSDRFSAERPKGSFSTLEIQRTEQGDSAMYLCASSTGTSSYNEQFFGPGTRLTVL.

The rearrangement uses TRBV7-2 and TRBJ1-1; no reliable D call. The CDR3 length is 14 residues. With 5 bases removed from V and 0 bases from J, the gap between germline ends came to 10 bases. Germline V lookup: CDR1 SGHTA, CDR2 FQGNSA. DNA for the CDR3: TGTGCCAGCAGCGCCGACAAAATGAACACTGAAGCTTTCTTT. Protein sequence: CASSADKMNTEAFF.

The chain recombines TRBV6-5 with TRBJ2-2, with 9 nucleotides matching TRBD2. Germline V gene lookup returns CDR1 MNHEY and CDR2 SVGAGI. Losses at the gene ends were 10 bases for V and 4 bases for J; bases not matched to a gene: 10. CDR3 length equals 15 residues. The CDR3 is CATFGLATGTGELFF. In DNA form, the CDR3 reads TGTGCCACTTTTGGACTAGCGACGGGCACCGGGGAGCTGTTTTTT.

The chain is built from TRBV19 and TRBJ2-3, with 12 bases aligning to TRBD1. Germline V gives CDR1 LNHDA, CDR2 SQIVND (reference sequence). With V trimmed by 2 bases and J by 8 bases, 5 bases remained unmatched. The CDR3 runs to 15 residues. CDR3 nucleotide sequence: TGTGCCAGTAGTATAAGGGGACAGGGGGCAGGTACGCAGTATTTT. Its translation: CASSIRGQGAGTQYF.

V is TRBV18 and J is TRBJ2-5; TRBD2 matches at 10 bases. The CDR3 runs to 17 residues. J lost 1 base, V lost 0 bases, and 5 bases had no gene match. The germline V gene has CDR1 KGHSH and CDR2 LQKENI. CDR3 coding DNA: TGTGCCAGCTCACCACCGACGACTAGCGGGTTCCAAGAGACCCAGTACTTC. It encodes CASSPPTTSGFQETQYF.

J is TRBJ2-7 and V is TRBV12-5, with no clear D. Germline V gene sequence: CDR1 LGHNT, CDR2 FRNRAP. The CDR3 is made up of 13 amino acids. V dropped 6 bases and J dropped 9 bases, with 18 bases sitting between them. The CDR3 sequence is CASGPDGPRGQYF. In DNA form, the CDR3 reads TGTGCTAGTGGACCCGACGGCCCCCGCGGGCAGTACTTC.

V usage is TRBV7-2 and J usage is TRBJ2-2; 9 bases are shared with TRBD2. CDR1 and CDR2 (germline): SGHTA, FQGNSA. V lost 6 bases, J lost 7 bases, and 12 bases stayed unmatched. This CDR3 has 16 amino acids. In DNA, the CDR3 is TGTGCCAGCAGTTTTAAACCGGGACTAGCAAACGGGGAGCTGTTTTTT. Translation: CASSFKPGLANGELFF.

V and J are TRBV6-2 or TRBV6-3 and TRBJ2-3, with 10 positions matching TRBD2. The CDR3 extends over 18 amino acids. V was clipped by 5 bases and J by 0 bases; unmatched bases: 11. From germline, CDR1 is MNHEY and CDR2 SVGEGT. CDR3 sequence (DNA): TGTGCCAGCAGTCCCCTGCCCTCGGGACTAGCGAGCACAGATACGCAGTATTTT. It specifies CASSPLPSGLASTDTQYF.

This chain's CDR3 is CASSGTPLPSYNEQFF. The CDR3 nucleotides read TGTGCCAGCTCCGGGACACCTCTACCCTCTTACAATGAGCAGTTCTTC. The gene calls are TRBV18 and TRBJ2-1; maybe TRBD1 (6 bases). The CDR3 is 16 residues long. Germline assignment: CDR1 KGHSH and CDR2 LQKENI. Between the trimmed V and J ends, which lost 6 bases and 4 bases, there was a span of 19 bases. Variable domain in full (rest from reference TRBV18 and TRBJ2-1): NAGVMQNPRHLVRRRGQEARLRCSPMKGHSHVYWYRQLPEEGLKFMVYLQKENIIDESGMPKERFSAEFPKEGPSILRIQQVVRGDSAAYFCASSGTPLPSYNEQFFGPGTRLTVL.

The rearrangement joins TRBV10-3 to TRBJ2-1; TRBD2 might be the D (5 bases). The germline V gene encodes CDR1 ENHRY and CDR2 SYGVKD. The CDR3 length is 12 residues. V lost 4 bases, J lost 14 bases, and 15 bases lay in between. The CDR3, as DNA: TGTGCCATCAGTGTAACTAGAGAGGTGGAGTTCTTC. It translates to CAISVTREVEFF.

The chain employs TRBV7-2 and TRBJ1-1; 8 bases match TRBD1. The junction had 4 bases not matched to a gene; V was cut back by 6 bases and J by 4 bases. The V gene's germline CDR1 is SGHTA and CDR2 FQGNSA. The CDR3 has 13 residues. The CDR3 region has the DNA TGTGCCAGCAGAGTCCAGGGGGCCACTGAAGCTTTCTTT. Protein product: CASRVQGATEAFF.

The rearrangement uses TRBV15 and TRBJ2-5, with 9 bases identical to TRBD1. V shed 3 bases and J 1 base; nucleotides not matched to a gene: 12. The germline CDR1 and CDR2 sequences are LNHNV and YYDKDF (reference sequence). This CDR3 spans 18 amino acids. The DNA for the CDR3 is TGTGCCACCAGCAGCGCACTAACAGGGGGCTTCACCCAAGAGACCCAGTACTTC. Its protein product is CATSSALTGGFTQETQYF.

The V call is TRBV2, the J call TRBJ1-5; no clear D gene. This CDR3 contains 15 residues. From germline, CDR1 is SNHLY and CDR2 FYNNEI. Trimming removed 8 bases from V and 2 bases from J, with 16 bases in between. CDR3 DNA: TGTGCCAGCTCCCTCGGTGGGAGCCGCAATCAGCCCCAGCATTTT. This codes for CASSLGGSRNQPQHF.